This T cell receptor beta chain emerged from a study of tumor-infiltrating lymphocytes in localized non-small cell lung cancer (dated by TCRdb to the early 2020s). Regarding the study in general: The cohort covered several histologies, both smokers and never-smokers, and patients whose samples were collected after neoadjuvant chemotherapy. In total, the ICON cohort consisted of 140 or so surgical patients with localized non-small cell lung cancer who had their tumors resected. The paired tumor versus uninvolved lung comparison of immunoSEQ T-cell fraction included 45 to 65 patients. The same patients underwent several integrated assays, with TCR sequencing performed together with flow cytometry, multiplex immunofluorescence, RNA-seq, exome sequencing and proteomics. Each patient provided resected tumor tissue plus uninvolved lung tissue from the same patient, with the uninvolved lung tissue described as non-adjacent to the tumor. The paper's findings and limits, for the study overall: TCRbeta sequencing supported higher T cell infiltration in tumors than in uninvolved lung tissue, consistent with immunofluorescence CD3 counts. Recurrence-free survival showed no association with tumor T-cell fraction measured by TCR sequencing (p = 0.61). Because different assays used different pieces of the same tissue, technical variation could not be distinguished from intratumor heterogeneity. Assay coverage differed among patients according to how much tissue was available, so only a subset of the cohort had TCR sequencing. No difference in TCR-derived T-cell fraction was observed between the flow cytometry-defined immunotypes IM1 (good prognosis) and IM2 (poor prognosis).

The first patient joined ICON in April 2016, and enrollment wrapped up when the last patient was enrolled in late 2018. In a subcohort of 60 to 85 patients, fresh tumor and matched uninvolved tissue were collected for in-depth immune analyses, with TCR sequencing among those analyses. DNA for TCR sequencing was isolated from bulk tissue, and no cell sorting was done. V is pared back by 0 bases and J by 6 bases, with 9 bases lying between the germline termini. The germline V gene specifies SGHTA as CDR1 and FQGNSA as CDR2. The CDR3 covers 13 residues, taking in both the cysteine and the phenylalanine. The sequence is cut down to CDR3 DNA, 39 bases in frame from base 1. TCR sequencing with the immunoSEQ assay provided the T-cell fraction in tumor and uninvolved lung tissue. The authors' pipeline ran thus. To analyze survival, patients were divided into a high T-cell fraction group (upper tertile) and a low T-cell fraction group (lower two tertiles), and the two groups were compared using a log-rank test. Paired tumor versus uninvolved lung differences in T-cell fraction were tested with a signed-rank test. The immuneACCESS repertoire file appears here via TCRdb, limited to in-frame rearrangements. These files lack a portion of the clones; in checked studies, under half of the deficit traces to unresolved V genes, and the cause of the others is not known. The V and J calls and clone size come from that table; D and trimming were worked out from the DNA. Recorded for this sample are 15,000 to 20,000 clones; over 70% of them occurred a single time. Approximately 4.9% of the sample is taken by the ten largest.

Only one count was recorded for this clone. The antigen it binds to is not known. The record has no base qualities; no much larger clone is one base away. Sequenced material: lung tumor tissue. This sequence was found in a human donor with non-small cell lung cancer. Recombination joined TRBV7-2 with TRBJ2-7; a confident D gene designation cannot be given. The sequenced DNA: TGTGCCAGCAGCTTAGCGCATCTCTCCGAGCAGTACTTC. This codes for CASSLAHLSEQYF. This CDR3, with the reference TRBV7-2 and TRBJ2-7 proteins standing in past its ends, gives the full variable domain GAGVSQSPSNKVTEKGKDVELRCDPISGHTALYWYRQSLGQGLEFLIYFQGNSAPDKSGLPSDRFSAERTGGSVSTLTIQRTQQEDSAVYLCASSLAHLSEQYFGPGTRLTVT.